The 32 T cell receptor beta chains listed next were all sequenced from one sample in a study of blood T cell repertoires in COVID-19. Clones were read by immunoSEQ multiplex PCR, and TCRdb kept only the in-frame ones, dropping some. The profile shows roughly 200,000 clones, 90% of them singletons. The sequencing input was peripheral blood. Receptors originate from a man aged 50 to 60 with acute or convalescent COVID-19.

The genes are TRBV5-1 and TRBJ2-2; D remains ambiguous. The CDR3 spans 13 residues. The germline V gene has CDR1 SGHRS and CDR2 YFSETQ. The V gene lost 6 bases and the J gene lost 0 bases, with 6 bases spanning the gap. CDR3 in DNA: TGCGCCAGCACCGAGTCGAACACCGGGGAGCTGTTTTTT. Residues: CASTESNTGELFF.

V and J are TRBV2 and TRBJ2-7; D perhaps matches TRBD2 (5 bases). CDR1 is SNHLY, CDR2 FYNNEI, per germline. The CDR3 contains 13 residues. With 2 bases removed from V and 2 bases from J, the gap between germline ends came to 7 bases. CDR3 region: CASSETRTYEQYV. The CDR3 region has the DNA TGTGCCAGCAGTGAAACTAGGACCTACGAGCAGTACGTC.

The rearrangement joins TRBV9 to TRBJ1-2; no clear D. V dropped 0 bases and J dropped 4 bases, with 10 bases sitting between them. The CDR3 has 14 amino acids. Germline values: CDR1 SGDLS, CDR2 YYNGEE. CDR3 in DNA: TGTGCCAGCAGCGTAGATGGGGAGGTCTATGGCTACACCTTC. Its protein is CASSVDGEVYGYTF. The entire variable domain, with the rest obtained from reference TRBV9 and TRBJ1-2, is as follows: DSGVTQTPKHLITATGQRVTLRCSPRSGDLSVYWYQQSLDQGLQFLIQYYNGEERAKGNILERFSAQQFPDLHSELNLSSLELGDSALYFCASSVDGEVYGYTFGSGTRLTVV.

The J gene is TRBJ2-4, the V gene TRBV11-2; TRBD1 aligns across 10 bases. The V gene end was trimmed by 8 bases and the J gene end by 1 base; junction bases not matched to a gene: 2. CDR3 length: 14 residues. CDR1 is SGHAT, CDR2 FQNNGV, per germline. CDR3 nucleotides: TGTGCCAGCGGGACAGGGGTGGCCAAAAACATTCAGTACTTC. Amino acid sequence: CASGTGVAKNIQYF.

The chain employs TRBV19 and TRBJ2-3; the match to TRBD2 covers 9 bases. The J segment lost 5 bases and the V segment lost 10 bases, leaving 7 bases of the junction unmatched. In germline, CDR1 is LNHDA, CDR2 SQIVND (reference sequence). The CDR3 is made up of 13 amino acids. The chain's CDR3 is CAIPRGGRDTQYF. CDR3 in DNA: TGTGCCATTCCGCGGGGGGGAAGAGATACGCAGTATTTT.

This chain links TRBV6-4 with TRBJ2-2; TRBD2 agrees at 7 bases. Germline V lookup: CDR1 MRHNA, CDR2 SNTAGT. The CDR3 runs 15 residues. V lost 2 bases to trimming and J lost 5 bases; unmatched junction nucleotides: 5. As DNA, the CDR3 is TGTGCCAGCAGTGACAGGGCTAGCGGTACCGGGGAGCTGTTTTTT. Its translation: CASSDRASGTGELFF.

The rearrangement joins TRBV7-2 to TRBJ2-7, with 10 bases aligning to TRBD2. This CDR3 contains 15 residues. Per the germline V gene, CDR1 is SGHTA and CDR2 is FQGNSA. J lost 3 bases, V lost 1 base, and 3 bases had no gene match. CDR3 coding DNA: TGTGCCAGCAGCTTAGATAGCGGGGGGCTCTACGAGCAGTACTTC. It specifies CASSLDSGGLYEQYF.

This clone was recorded once. This chain joins TRBV24-1 and TRBJ1-2; D is perhaps TRBD1 (6 bases). V lost 4 bases, J lost 4 bases, and 12 bases lay in between. This CDR3 is 14 amino acids long. Germline loops: CDR1 KGHDR, CDR2 SFDVKD. The CDR3 DNA follows: TGTGCCACCAGTGAAATGGACAGTGTCTATGGCTACACCTTC. Translating gives CATSEMDSVYGYTF.

The chain uses TRBV11-2 and TRBJ1-2; TRBD1 is a possible D gene (5 bases). Germline V gives CDR1 SGHAT, CDR2 FQNNGV. Trimming left V 7 bases short and J 5 bases short, with 23 bases between. This CDR3 spans 16 amino acids. DNA of the CDR3: TGTGCCAGCAACTCCCTAAAAACCCCAGGGAGGTATGGCTACACCTTC. The encoded protein is CASNSLKTPGRYGYTF.

This chain uses TRBV18 with TRBJ2-4; perhaps TRBD2 as D (5 bases). CDR1 is KGHSH, CDR2 LQKENI, per germline. The CDR3 length is 14 residues. V was shortened by 2 bases and J by 5 bases, with 10 bases between the two germline ends. This CDR3 reads CASSPSGIQNIQYF. CDR3 in DNA: TGTGCCAGCTCACCATCGGGGATCCAAAACATTCAGTACTTC.

Concerning this clone: A junction end diverges from the germline sequence, so it may reflect a read error. The chain links TRBV18 to TRBJ2-1; 9 nucleotides match TRBD2. CDR1 is KGHSH and CDR2 is LQKENI in the germline V gene. The CDR3 spans 18 residues. CDR3 DNA sequence: TGTGCCAGCTCACCTCCCCTAGCGGGGACCTCGTCCTTCAATGAGCAGTTCTTC. Amino acid sequence: CASSPPLAGTSSFNEQFF.

This clone was detected once. J is TRBJ2-3 and V is TRBV7-9; D is uncertain. CDR1 and CDR2 (germline): SEHNR, FQNEAQ (reference sequence). Trimming stripped 1 base from V and 2 bases from J, with 7 bases between. The CDR3 covers 14 residues. CDR3 protein: CASSLGANTDTQYF. DNA of the CDR3: TGTGCCAGCAGCTTAGGCGCGAACACAGATACGCAGTATTTT.

The chain uses TRBV6-2 or TRBV6-3 and TRBJ2-1, with 12 bases identical to TRBD2. This CDR3 spans 18 amino acids. Germline V gene lookup returns CDR1 MNHEY and CDR2 SVGEGT. V lost 5 bases, J lost 7 bases, and 15 bases stayed unmatched. The CDR3 here is CASSKRLAGVVIYNEQFF. The CDR3 DNA sequence: TGTGCCAGCAGTAAACGACTAGCGGGAGTGGTGATCTATAATGAGCAGTTCTTC.

The chain couples TRBV11-2 to TRBJ2-2; the D is unclear. V was shortened by 7 bases and J by 8 bases, with 26 bases between the two germline ends. Germline loops: CDR1 SGHAT, CDR2 FQNNGV. The CDR3 has 17 amino acids. The CDR3 DNA sequence: TGTGCCAGCACGCACCTCCCGGGTCCCCAATTGACGGGGGAGCTGTTTTTT. It codes for CASTHLPGPQLTGELFF.

The rearrangement joins TRBV3-1 (or the pseudogene TRBV3-2) to TRBJ1-1; D possibly corresponds to TRBD1 (6 bases). The germline V gene encodes CDR1 LGHDT and CDR2 YNNKEL (reference sequence). V lost 1 base and J lost 9, with 21 bases in between. The CDR3 length is 16 residues. The CDR3 DNA follows: TGTGCCAGCAGCCAAGCGGGGGGCCGGGGGCGAGGTAAAGCTTTCTTT. Encoded protein: CASSQAGGRGRGKAFF.

The V gene is TRBV7-8, the J gene TRBJ1-6; D gene ambiguous. Trimming took off 1 base at V and 1 base at J, with 8 bases between the two ends. This CDR3 region has 16 residues. Germline V lookup: CDR1 SGHVS, CDR2 FQNEAQ. The CDR3 reads CASSLVSGSYNSPLHF. The DNA of the CDR3 is TGTGCCAGCAGCTTAGTTTCGGGGTCCTATAATTCACCCCTCCACTTT.

The V and J genes are TRBV2 and TRBJ1-1; D gene unclear. Germline-derived CDR1 and CDR2 are SNHLY and FYNNEI. This CDR3 is built from 13 residues. V dropped 7 bases and J dropped 1 base, with 10 bases sitting between them. The CDR3 bases are TGTGCCAGCACACAGCAGACGAACACTGAAGCTTTCTTT. It codes for CASTQQTNTEAFF.

The V call is TRBV29-1, the J call TRBJ1-1, with 7 bases lining up with TRBD1. The trim removed 5 bases at V and 8 bases at J, leaving 8 bases unmatched. The CDR3 loop spans 12 amino acids. Looked up from germline, CDR1 is SQVTM and CDR2 is ANQGSEA. The chain's CDR3 is CSVIKGAIEAFF. The CDR3 nucleotides read TGCAGCGTTATCAAGGGGGCCATCGAAGCTTTCTTT.

This clone was picked up one time. The rearrangement joins TRBV7-2 to TRBJ2-2; weak D call: TRBD2 (6 bases). The CDR3 has 16 amino acids. Between the trimmed V and J ends, which lost 4 bases and 4 bases, there was a span of 16 bases. Germline V gene data show CDR1 as SGHTA and CDR2 as FQGNSA. CDR3 loop: CASSSSPIGGTGELFF. In DNA, the CDR3 is TGTGCCAGCAGCTCCTCCCCCATCGGGGGCACCGGGGAGCTGTTTTTT.

The V and J genes are TRBV11-2 and TRBJ2-3, with D tentatively TRBD1 (5 bases). Trimming took 5 bases from V and 0 from J, leaving 12 bases between them. The CDR3 sequence is 15 residues long. Germline-derived CDR1 and CDR2 are SGHAT and FQNNGV. The CDR3 protein is CASSRGQGSTDTQYF. The DNA for the CDR3 is TGTGCCAGCAGCCGTGGGCAGGGTAGCACAGATACGCAGTATTTT.

This clone has only one observation. The chain recombines TRBV7-2 with TRBJ2-5, with 11 bases lining up with TRBD1. This CDR3 has 15 residues. Germline V gene lookup returns CDR1 SGHTA and CDR2 FQGNSA. V lost 4 bases to trimming and J lost 5 bases; unmatched junction nucleotides: 6. The CDR3 DNA reads as TGTGCCAGCAGCTCCCGGACAGGGGGCTTGGAGACCCAGTACTTC. Translation gives CASSSRTGGLETQYF.

The CDR3 reads CASSPGQGYSPLHF. The DNA of the CDR3 is TGTGCCAGCAGCCCGGGACAGGGCTATTCACCCCTCCACTTT. V and J are TRBV7-2 and TRBJ1-6; 9 nucleotides match TRBD1. J was trimmed by 8 bases and V by 5 bases; bases with no gene match: 4. Germline values: CDR1 SGHTA, CDR2 FQGNSA. CDR3 length equals 14 residues.

J is TRBJ1-3 and V is TRBV28, with 8 bases fitting TRBD1. The germline V gene has CDR1 MDHEN and CDR2 SYDVKM. This CDR3 spans 16 amino acids. The trim removed 6 bases at V and 4 bases at J, leaving 11 bases unmatched. CDR3 DNA sequence: TGTGCCAGCAGACTTTCCCTCTCAGGGGGCGGAAACACCATATATTTT. This encodes CASRLSLSGGGNTIYF. The whole variable domain, filled in from reference TRBV28 and TRBJ1-3, reads DVKVTQSSRYLVKRTGEKVFLECVQDMDHENMFWYRQDPGLGLRLIYFSYDVKMKEKGDIPEGYSVSREKKERFSLILESASTNQTSMYLCASRLSLSGGGNTIYFGEGSWLTVV.

This clone was detected only a few times. J is TRBJ1-4 and V is TRBV2; D is unclear. The germline CDR1 and CDR2 sequences are SNHLY and FYNNEI. CDR3 length: 11 residues. Trimming left V 3 bases short and J 7 bases short, with 3 bases between. The CDR3 sequence: CASSDLEKLFF. DNA of the CDR3: TGTGCCAGCAGTGATCTTGAAAAACTGTTTTTT.

V is TRBV28 and J is TRBJ1-6; D not certain. The CDR3 consists of 14 residues. V was trimmed by 3 bases and J by 6 bases, leaving 9 bases between them. Looked up from germline, CDR1 is MDHEN and CDR2 is SYDVKM. This chain's CDR3 is CASSFRRINSPLHF. The CDR3 DNA sequence: TGTGCCAGCAGTTTTCGGAGGATTAATTCACCCCTCCACTTT.

The gene calls are TRBV7-9 and TRBJ2-5, with D possibly being TRBD1 (6 bases). Trimming took 1 base from V and 1 from J, leaving 10 bases between them. The germline V gene encodes CDR1 SEHNR and CDR2 FQNEAQ (reference sequence). The CDR3 has 15 residues. The chain's CDR3 is CASSLGGGVQETQYF. The CDR3 coding sequence is TGTGCCAGCAGCTTAGGTGGGGGCGTCCAAGAGACCCAGTACTTC.

This clone was seen a single time. The rearrangement links TRBV4-1 to TRBJ2-1; possible D gene TRBD1, 5 bases. V lost 4 bases to trimming and J lost 4 bases, with 8 bases between them. The CDR3 length is 13 residues. Per germline, CDR1 MGHRA and CDR2 YSYEKL. The CDR3: CASSRGRYNEQFF. Here the CDR3 DNA reads TGCGCCAGCAGCCGGGGCCGGTACAATGAGCAGTTCTTC.

A note on this clone: Distinct nucleotide sequences in the sample also encode this CDR3. The V gene is TRBV2, the J gene TRBJ1-6, with D unclear. The germline V and J ends were trimmed by 0 bases and 7 bases, with 7 bases remaining between them. This CDR3 is built from 14 residues. The germline V gene encodes CDR1 SNHLY and CDR2 FYNNEI. CDR3 in amino acids: CASSEARTNSPLHF. CDR3 DNA: TGTGCCAGCAGTGAAGCGCGAACGAATTCACCCCTCCACTTT.

The genes are TRBV7-9 and TRBJ1-2, with unresolved D. The CDR3 contains 13 residues. Trimming stripped 5 bases from V and 5 bases from J, with 12 bases between. The V gene's germline CDR1 is SEHNR and CDR2 FQNEAQ (reference sequence). The CDR3 loop is CASSLGPQYGYTF. As DNA, the CDR3 is TGTGCCAGCAGCCTCGGTCCCCAATATGGCTACACCTTC.

The V gene is TRBV19, the J gene TRBJ2-5; 7 bases align to TRBD2. Germline CDR1 is LNHDA and CDR2 is SQIVND (reference sequence). J gave up 4 bases and V 8 bases, and 7 bases lay outside the gene matches. CDR3 size: 13 residues. The CDR3 spells CASSPGGVETQYF. CDR3 DNA: TGTGCCAGTTCCCCGGGGGGTGTAGAGACCCAGTACTTC. Drawing the rest from reference TRBV19 and TRBJ2-5, the complete variable domain is DGGITQSPKYLFRKEGQNVTLSCEQNLNHDAMYWYRQDPGQGLRLIYYSQIVNDFQKGDIAEGYSVSREKKESFPLTVTSAQKNPTAFYLCASSPGGVETQYFGPGTRLLVL.

This clone was seen a handful of times. This chain uses TRBV5-6 with TRBJ2-3, with 8 bases matching TRBD2. The CDR3 totals 19 residues. The germline gives CDR1 SGHDT, CDR2 YYEEEE. Unmatched junction bases numbered 13, after V lost 1 base and J lost 0 bases. The CDR3: CASSLFPLAGRLSTDTQYF. CDR3 DNA sequence: TGTGCCAGCAGCTTGTTCCCCTTAGCGGGGCGGCTTAGCACAGATACGCAGTATTTT.

The rearrangement links TRBV28 to TRBJ2-1; D is unresolved. With 2 bases removed from V and 4 bases from J, the gap between germline ends came to 6 bases. This CDR3 is built from 13 residues. Germline CDR1 reads MDHEN; CDR2 reads SYDVKM. CDR3 DNA: TGTGCCAGCAGTTTACCCTCGTACAATGAGCAGTTCTTC. Amino acids: CASSLPSYNEQFF. Full variable domain (outside the CDR3, taken from reference TRBV28 and TRBJ2-1): DVKVTQSSRYLVKRTGEKVFLECVQDMDHENMFWYRQDPGLGLRLIYFSYDVKMKEKGDIPEGYSVSREKKERFSLILESASTNQTSMYLCASSLPSYNEQFFGPGTRLTVL.